The 6 T cell receptor beta chains reported below all come from one sample, sequenced in a study of shared clonotypes between healthy human individuals (dated by TCRdb to 2020 to 2022). The method was the immunoSEQ multiplex PCR assay. TCRdb carries this immuneACCESS record with in-frame sequences only. Its versions omit some clonotypes, under half of them owing to an unresolved V gene in the studies checked, with the rest unexplained. For this sample the table gives 2 million to 2.5 million clones, of which around 90% were detected only once. The top ten constitute around 0.35% of the sample. Sequencing was performed on naive CD4+ T cells from PBMCs. This specimen's cell subset or site label, per the study, means: CD45RA+ positively selected. The receptor source for this set is a man younger than 35 in good health. Some clones in this sample may be carry-over from other donors' samples.

This chain connects TRBV10-3 to TRBJ2-7; 12 bases agree with TRBD2. Looked up from germline, CDR1 is ENHRY and CDR2 is SYGVKD. The CDR3 is 15 residues long. Unmatched junction bases numbered 3, after V lost 6 bases and J lost 0 bases. For the CDR3, the DNA is TGTGCCATCAGACAGACTAGCGGGAGCTCCTACGAGCAGTACTTC. Protein sequence: CAIRQTSGSSYEQYF.

The chain employs TRBV7-6 and TRBJ1-2; 12 bases agree with TRBD1. Trimming removed 5 bases from V and 8 bases from J; junction bases left unmatched: 6. Germline loops: CDR1 SGHVS, CDR2 FNYEAQ. The CDR3 spans 14 residues. The CDR3 DNA reads as TGTGCCAGCAGCCAGGGACAGGGGGCTTGGGGCTACACCTTC. Residues: CASSQGQGAWGYTF.

The J gene is TRBJ2-7, the V gene TRBV28; 10 bases align to TRBD1. The CDR3 runs 17 residues. Looked up from germline, CDR1 is MDHEN and CDR2 is SYDVKM. V shed 4 bases, J shed 3 bases, and the junction held 12 bases outside the gene matches. The CDR3 region is CASSSPRDRGRFYEQYF. For the CDR3, the DNA is TGTGCCAGCAGTTCCCCGAGGGACAGGGGTAGATTCTACGAGCAGTACTTC.

About this clone: This same CDR3 is encoded by further DNA sequences in the sample. The chain has TRBV9 and TRBJ2-7; 12 bases are shared with TRBD2. V shed 0 bases, J shed 3 bases, and the junction held 1 base outside the gene matches. The germline CDR1 and CDR2 sequences are SGDLS and YYNGEE. CDR3 length equals 15 residues. The DNA for the CDR3 is TGTGCCAGCAGCGTAGGGACTAGCGGGAACTACGAGCAGTACTTC. Protein product: CASSVGTSGNYEQYF.

Note on this clone: The same CDR3 can be traced to other DNA sequences in this sample. The chain has TRBV2 and TRBJ2-2; D possibly corresponds to TRBD1 (6 bases). CDR1 SNHLY and CDR2 FYNNEI come from the germline V gene. There are 14 residues in the CDR3. Trimming pared 8 bases from V and 2 bases from J, leaving 12 bases between. The CDR3 region is CASRGHSNTGELFF. The DNA of the CDR3 is TGTGCCAGCCGGGGACACTCCAACACCGGGGAGCTGTTTTTT. The full variable domain, in which reference TRBV2 and TRBJ2-2 provide the parts outside the CDR3, is EPEVTQTPSHQVTQMGQEVILRCVPISNHLYFYWYRQILGQKVEFLVSFYNNEISEKSEIFDDQFSVERPDGSNFTLKIRSTKLEDSAMYFCASRGHSNTGELFFGEGSRLTVL.

The chain uses TRBV18 and TRBJ2-7, with D possibly called TRBD1 or TRBD2 (5 bases each). From germline, CDR1 is KGHSH and CDR2 LQKENI. Trimming removed 6 bases at V and 2 bases at J, with 14 bases between. The CDR3 length is 14 residues. The CDR3 DNA reads TGTGCCAGCTCCGACGGGACGCCACCCTACGAGCAGTACTTC. Translated, it gives CASSDGTPPYEQYF.